The clone carrying this T cell receptor beta chain was seen many times. The antigen remains undetermined. The CDR3 is 13 residues long. Germline CDR1 is SEHNR and CDR2 is FQNEAQ (reference sequence). With V trimmed by 7 bases and J by 2 bases, 4 bases remained unmatched. Separate cDNA molecules each had unique molecular identifiers attached to them. MiXCR, run by TCRdb on the 5' RACE reads, gives a single entry per CDR3 protein. This repertoire shows more than 65,000 distinct CDR3 sequences, around 13% found once; its top ten account for 1.2% to 1.5%. These data originate in a study of early T cells in non-severe SARS-CoV-2 infection. As for the study in general: From unsorted whole blood, bulk RNA was sequenced, and the chains remained unpaired.

General study results and limits: VDJdb-based matching was biased toward anti-spike CD8 responses and missed private and CD4 specificities.

This chain joins TRBV7-9 and TRBJ1-2, with 7 positions matching TRBD1. Source material: whole blood. This sequence was found in an adult who was a healthcare worker with PCR-confirmed SARS-CoV-2 infection or an uninfected control (not recorded which). As DNA, the CDR3 is TGTGCCAGCACCACGGACAGGAACTATGGCTACACCTTC. Translating it yields CASTTDRNYGYTF.